The 3 T cell receptor beta chains listed next were all sequenced from one sample in a study of blood T cells in healthy people across ages (dated by TCRdb to the mid-2010s). Library preparation used 5' RACE. TCRdb records Illumina HiSeq 2500 as the sequencer. The second PCR ran for roughly 7 to 12 cycles and used a J-beta primer mix along with a sample-barcoded 5' primer. Using fastp trimming at Q25 and MiXCR clonotype assembly, TCRdb reanalyzed the public sequencing data and kept in-frame beta chains. CDR3 protein sequences are deduplicated, and each keeps its most common genes and DNA. The sample includes about 780,000 distinct CDR3 sequences, with around half observed a single time. The ten most abundant clones make up 15% to 20% of the sample. The sample consisted of blood. The origin of the receptors is a man at least 80 years old in good health.

This clonotype was observed a few times. V and J are TRBV11-1 and TRBJ2-5; 8 bases fit TRBD1. Per germline, CDR1 SGHAT and CDR2 FQDESV (reference sequence). The CDR3 loop spans 14 amino acids. V lost 4 bases and J lost 7; bases outside the gene matches: 8. The CDR3 loop reads CASSSLGQVGTQYF. The CDR3 region has the DNA TGTGCCAGCAGCTCCCTGGGACAGGTTGGGACCCAGTACTTC.

With regard to this clonotype: At one of its ends the junction is not consistent with the germline gene, which may arise from a read error. The chain links TRBV7-2 to TRBJ2-3; D gene ambiguous. This CDR3 is built from 14 residues. Germline CDR1 SGHTA, CDR2 FQGNSA. The CDR3 nucleotides read TGTGCCAGCAGCTTAGCGGTCTCCACAGATATGCAGTATTTT. It yields the protein CASSLAVSTDMQYF.

The chain has TRBV7-2 and TRBJ2-2; D could derive from TRBD1 or TRBD2 (6 bases each). Trimming took off 5 bases at V and 6 bases at J, with 16 bases between the two ends. CDR3 length equals 15 residues. Germline V gene lookup returns CDR1 SGHTA and CDR2 FQGNSA. Here the CDR3 reads CASSPRGVEAGELFF. The CDR3 nucleotides are TGTGCCAGCAGCCCAAGGGGGGTCGAAGCCGGGGAGCTGTTTTTT.